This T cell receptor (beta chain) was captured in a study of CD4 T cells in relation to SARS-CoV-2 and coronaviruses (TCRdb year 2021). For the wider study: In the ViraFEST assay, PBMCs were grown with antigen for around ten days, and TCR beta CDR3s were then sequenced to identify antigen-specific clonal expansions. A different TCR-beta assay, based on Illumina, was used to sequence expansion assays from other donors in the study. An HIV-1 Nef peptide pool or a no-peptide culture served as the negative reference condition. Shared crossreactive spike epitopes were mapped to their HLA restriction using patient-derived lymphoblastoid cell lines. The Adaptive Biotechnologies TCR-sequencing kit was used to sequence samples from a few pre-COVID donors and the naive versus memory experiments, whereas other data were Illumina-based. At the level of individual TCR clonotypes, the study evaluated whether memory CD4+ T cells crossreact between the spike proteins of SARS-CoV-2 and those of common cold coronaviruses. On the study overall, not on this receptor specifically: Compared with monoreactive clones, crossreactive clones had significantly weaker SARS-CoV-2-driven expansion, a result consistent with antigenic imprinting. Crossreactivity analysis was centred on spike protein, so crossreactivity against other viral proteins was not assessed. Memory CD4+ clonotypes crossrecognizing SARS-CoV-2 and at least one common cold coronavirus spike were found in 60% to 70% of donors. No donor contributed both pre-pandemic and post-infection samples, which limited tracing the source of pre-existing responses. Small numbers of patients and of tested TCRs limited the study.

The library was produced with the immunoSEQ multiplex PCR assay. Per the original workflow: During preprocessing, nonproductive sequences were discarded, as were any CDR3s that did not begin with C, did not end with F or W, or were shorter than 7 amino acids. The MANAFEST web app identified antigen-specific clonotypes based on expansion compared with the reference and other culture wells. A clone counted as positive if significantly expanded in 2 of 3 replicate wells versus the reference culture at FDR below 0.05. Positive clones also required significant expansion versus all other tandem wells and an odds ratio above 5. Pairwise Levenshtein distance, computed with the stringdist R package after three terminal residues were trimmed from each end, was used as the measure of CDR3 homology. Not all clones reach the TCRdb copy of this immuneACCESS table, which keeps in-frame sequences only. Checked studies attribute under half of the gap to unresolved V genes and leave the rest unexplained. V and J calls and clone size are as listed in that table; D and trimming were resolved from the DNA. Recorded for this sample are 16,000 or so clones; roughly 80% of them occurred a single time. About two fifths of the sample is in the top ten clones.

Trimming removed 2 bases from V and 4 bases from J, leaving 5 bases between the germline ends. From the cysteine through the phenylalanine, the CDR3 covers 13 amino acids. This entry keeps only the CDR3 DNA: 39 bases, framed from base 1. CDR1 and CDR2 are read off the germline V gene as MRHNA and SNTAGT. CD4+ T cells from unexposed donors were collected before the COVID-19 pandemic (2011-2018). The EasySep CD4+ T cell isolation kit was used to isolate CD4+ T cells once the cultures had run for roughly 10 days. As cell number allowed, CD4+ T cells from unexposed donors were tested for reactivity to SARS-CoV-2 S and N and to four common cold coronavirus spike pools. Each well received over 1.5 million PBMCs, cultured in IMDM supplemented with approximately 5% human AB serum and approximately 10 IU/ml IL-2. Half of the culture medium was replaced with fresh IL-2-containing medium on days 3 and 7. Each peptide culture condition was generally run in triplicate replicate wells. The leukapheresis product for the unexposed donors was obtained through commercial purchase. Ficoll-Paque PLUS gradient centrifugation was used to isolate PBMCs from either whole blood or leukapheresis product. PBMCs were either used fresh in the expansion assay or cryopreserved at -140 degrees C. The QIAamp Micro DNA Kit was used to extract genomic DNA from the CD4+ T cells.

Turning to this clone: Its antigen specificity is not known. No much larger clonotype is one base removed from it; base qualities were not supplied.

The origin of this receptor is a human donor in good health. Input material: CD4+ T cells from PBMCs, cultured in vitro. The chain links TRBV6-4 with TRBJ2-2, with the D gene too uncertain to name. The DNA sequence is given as TGTGCCAGCAGTGACCCGAGCACCGGGGAGCTGTTTTTT. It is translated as CASSDPSTGELFF.